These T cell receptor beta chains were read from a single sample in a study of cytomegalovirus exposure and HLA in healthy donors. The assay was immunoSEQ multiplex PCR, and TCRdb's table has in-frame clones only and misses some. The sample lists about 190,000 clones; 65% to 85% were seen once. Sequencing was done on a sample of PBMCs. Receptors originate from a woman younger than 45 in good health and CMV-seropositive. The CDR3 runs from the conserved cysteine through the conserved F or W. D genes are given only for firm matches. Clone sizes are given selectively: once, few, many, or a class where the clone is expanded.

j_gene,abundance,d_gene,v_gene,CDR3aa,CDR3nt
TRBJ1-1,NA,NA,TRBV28,CASSFTLRPAFF,TGTGCCAGCAGTTTCACACTAAGACCAGCTTTCTTT
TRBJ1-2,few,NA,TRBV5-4,CASSLQLGQLSGYTF,TGTGCCAGCAGCTTGCAGCTGGGCCAACTCTCTGGCTACACCTTC
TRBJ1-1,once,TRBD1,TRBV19,CASRKGAGVSNTEAFF,TGTGCCAGTAGGAAGGGGGCCGGGGTTTCGAACACTGAAGCTTTCTTT
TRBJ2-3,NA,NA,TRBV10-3,CANRDTLTDTQYF,TGTGCCAACCGGGACACACTCACAGATACGCAGTATTTT
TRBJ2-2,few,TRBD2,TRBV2,CASTGLAGTGELFF,TGTGCCAGCACGGGACTAGCAGGCACCGGGGAGCTGTTTTTT
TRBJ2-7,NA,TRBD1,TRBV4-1,CASSRDSSYEQYF,TGCGCCAGCAGCCGGGACAGCTCCTACGAGCAGTACTTC
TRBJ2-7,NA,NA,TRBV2,CASRRQLSSYEQYF,TGTGCCAGCAGGCGACAGTTAAGCTCCTACGAGCAGTACTTC
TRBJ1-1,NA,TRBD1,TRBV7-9,CASSLGGTAKGTEAFF,TGTGCCAGCAGCTTAGGCGGGACAGCCAAGGGAACTGAAGCTTTCTTT
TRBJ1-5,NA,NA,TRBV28,CASGAGNQPQHF,TGTGCCAGCGGGGCAGGCAATCAGCCCCAGCATTTT
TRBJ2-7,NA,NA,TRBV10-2,CASSESFRSYEQYF,TGCGCCAGCAGTGAGTCGTTTCGGAGCTACGAGCAGTACTTC
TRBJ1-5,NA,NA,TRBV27,CASSSSSTGWSNQPQHF,TGTGCCAGCAGTTCCTCCTCAACAGGGTGGAGCAATCAGCCCCAGCATTTT
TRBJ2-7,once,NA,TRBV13,CASSPQEGRTYEQYF,TGTGCCAGCAGCCCCCAGGAGGGTCGCACCTACGAGCAGTACTTC
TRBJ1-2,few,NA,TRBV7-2,CASSVQRLVPPSTF,TGTGCCAGCAGCGTGCAGCGATTAGTACCCCCATCCACCTTC
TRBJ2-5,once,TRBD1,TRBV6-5,CASSYGTGYQETQYF,TGTGCCAGCAGTTACGGGACAGGGTACCAAGAGACCCAGTACTTC
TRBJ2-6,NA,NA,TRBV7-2,CASSLRAGISGANVLTF,TGTGCCAGCAGCTTAAGGGCAGGGATCTCTGGGGCCAACGTCCTGACTTTC
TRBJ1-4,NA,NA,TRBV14,CASSQTTGFYEKLFF,TGTGCCAGCAGCCAGACGACAGGTTTTTATGAAAAACTGTTTTTT
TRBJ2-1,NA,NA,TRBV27,CASSPGNEQFF,TGTGCCAGCAGTCCAGGGAATGAGCAGTTCTTC